The present entry profiles one TCR beta chain with its context. The antigen is not known. This entry is derived from a study of blood T cells in healthy people across ages. General study findings and limits: Comparison with aged donors showed that long-lived donors had more naive CD4+ cells and higher diversity.

Trimming at V came to 7 bases and at J to 4 bases, leaving 8 bases not matched to a gene. This CDR3 spans 14 amino acids. Germline V gene sequence: CDR1 MDHEN, CDR2 SYDVKM. For the second PCR, which ran for 7 to 11 cycles, a sample-barcoded 5' primer and a J-beta primer mix were used. No fewer than 3 million CDR3-containing paired-end reads came from each sample. MiXCR was run by TCRdb on the 5' RACE reads, yielding one entry per CDR3 protein. The sample lists hundreds of thousands of distinct CDR3 sequences; approximately 52% were seen once. This chain links TRBV28 with TRBJ2-7; 9 bases map to TRBD2. This clonotype was obtained from a woman of 80 years or more in good health. Sequencing input: blood. The CDR3 bases are TGTGCCAGCAATATTCGAGCGGGAGGTTACGAGCAGTACTTC. Translated: CASNIRAGGYEQYF.